Here is one TCR beta chain with its context. Antigen specificity is unknown. The sample is drawn from a study of T-cell memory formation after mild COVID-19. Across the whole study: Clusters of TCRs were largely donor specific.

Germline CDR1 is MNHEY and CDR2 is SVGAGI. Germline trimming cut 6 bases from V and 1 base from J; bases unmatched to any gene: 4. This CDR3 contains 15 residues. General study findings and limits: Mainly CM and EM harbored the contracting CD4+ clones; mainly EMRA harbored the CD8+ ones. The finding that pre-infection memory included some responding clones suggested that cross-reactive memory joined.

TCR alpha and TCR beta cDNA libraries carrying sample barcodes and UMIs were produced by 5'RACE using constant-segment primers. TCRdb passed the 5' RACE reads through MiXCR, listing each CDR3 protein once. The table lists approximately 270,000 distinct CDR3 sequences, about a sixth of them singletons. The rearrangement uses TRBV6-5 and TRBJ2-1; TRBD1 matches 9 bases. The sample consisted of PBMCs or a T cell subset sorted from them (not recorded which). The source is a man between 18 and 35 years old who had mild COVID-19 (a few samples of this study predate the infection). Cell type and time point are not known. CDR3 loop: CASRTGTGSYNEQFF. CDR3 nucleotides: TGTGCCAGCAGGACCGGGACAGGGTCCTACAATGAGCAGTTCTTC.